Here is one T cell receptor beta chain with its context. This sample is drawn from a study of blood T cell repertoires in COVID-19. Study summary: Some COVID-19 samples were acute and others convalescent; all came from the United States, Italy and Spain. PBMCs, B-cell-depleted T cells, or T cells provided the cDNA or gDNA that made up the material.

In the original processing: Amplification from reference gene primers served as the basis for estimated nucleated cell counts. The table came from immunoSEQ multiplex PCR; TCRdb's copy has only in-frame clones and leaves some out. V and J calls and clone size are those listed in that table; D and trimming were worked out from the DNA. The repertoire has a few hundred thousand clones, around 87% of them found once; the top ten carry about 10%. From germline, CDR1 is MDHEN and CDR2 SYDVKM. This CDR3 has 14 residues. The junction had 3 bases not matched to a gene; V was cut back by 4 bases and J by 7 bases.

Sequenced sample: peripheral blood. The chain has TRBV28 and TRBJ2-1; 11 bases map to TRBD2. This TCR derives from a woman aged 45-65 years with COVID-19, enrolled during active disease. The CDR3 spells CASSSGLAGNEQFF. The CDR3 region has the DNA TGTGCCAGCAGTTCCGGACTAGCGGGTAATGAGCAGTTCTTC.